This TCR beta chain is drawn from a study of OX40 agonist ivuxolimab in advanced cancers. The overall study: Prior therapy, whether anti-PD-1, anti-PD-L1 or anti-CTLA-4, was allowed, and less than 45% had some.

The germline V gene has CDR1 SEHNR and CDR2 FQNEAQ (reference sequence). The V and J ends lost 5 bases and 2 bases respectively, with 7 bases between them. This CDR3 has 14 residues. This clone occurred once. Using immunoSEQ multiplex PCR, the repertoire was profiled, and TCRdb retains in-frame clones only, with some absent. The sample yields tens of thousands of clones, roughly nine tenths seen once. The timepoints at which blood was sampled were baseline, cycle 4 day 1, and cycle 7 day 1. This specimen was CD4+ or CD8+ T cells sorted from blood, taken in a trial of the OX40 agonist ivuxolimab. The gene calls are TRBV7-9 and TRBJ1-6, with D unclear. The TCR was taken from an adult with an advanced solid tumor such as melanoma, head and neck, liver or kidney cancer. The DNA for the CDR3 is TGTGCCAGCAGCCCGACGGCCTATAATTCACCCCTCCACTTT. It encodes CASSPTAYNSPLHF.